The next 29 T cell receptor beta chains were all read from a single sample in a study of T cells after yellow fever vaccination. TCRdb re-analysed the 5' RACE reads in MiXCR, keeping a single row per CDR3 protein. The sample carries around 550,000 distinct CDR3 sequences, 15% to 20% recorded once. Sequences were derived from PBMCs, sampled 15 days after the yellow fever booster vaccination. The receptor source for this set is a man between 25 and 39 years old who received the YFV17D yellow fever vaccine.

This chain joins TRBV30 and TRBJ1-5; D is ambiguous. CDR1 and CDR2 (germline): GTSNPN, SVGIG (reference sequence). The CDR3 totals 11 residues. Trimming left V 0 bases short and J 6 bases short, with 3 bases between. This CDR3 is CAWSVGQPQHF. CDR3 sequence (DNA): TGTGCCTGGAGTGTAGGTCAGCCCCAGCATTTT.

The rearrangement joins TRBV5-1 to TRBJ2-5, with 11 bases identical to TRBD2. Germline V gene lookup returns CDR1 SGHRS and CDR2 YFSETQ. The CDR3 loop spans 15 amino acids. The trim removed 3 bases at V and 0 bases at J, leaving 1 base unmatched. CDR3 sequence: CASSWGLADQETQYF. Written as DNA, the CDR3 is TGCGCCAGCAGCTGGGGACTAGCGGACCAAGAGACCCAGTACTTC.

The sample holds a few counts of this clonotype. This sequence joins TRBV20-1 and TRBJ2-5, with D hard to call. Germline V gene lookup returns CDR1 DFQATT and CDR2 SNEGSKA (reference sequence). The CDR3 totals 11 residues. Trimming shortened V by 6 bases and J by 7 bases, and 12 bases separated the two germline ends. CDR3 region: CSAPLAGTQYF. The DNA for the CDR3 is TGCAGTGCCCCCCTGGCTGGGACCCAGTACTTC.

This clonotype was found a few times. This sequence joins TRBV5-4 and TRBJ2-1; 10 positions agree with TRBD2. The CDR3 is made up of 17 amino acids. V was pared by 4 bases and J by 4 bases, with 11 bases of the junction left unmatched. Looked up from germline, CDR1 is SGHNT and CDR2 is YYREEE (reference sequence). This CDR3 reads CASSRPPLAGVYNEQFF. The CDR3 nucleotides are TGTGCCAGCAGCCGCCCCCCCCTAGCGGGGGTATACAATGAGCAGTTCTTC.

This clonotype came up a few times. The V call is TRBV10-2, the J call TRBJ2-1, with D tentatively TRBD1 or TRBD2 (5 bases each). Deletions cut 8 bases from V and 9 bases from J, with 11 bases between. The CDR3 runs to 11 residues. In germline, CDR1 is WSHSY, CDR2 SAAADI. CDR3 sequence reads: CASGGEGEQFF. The CDR3 nucleotides read TGCGCCAGCGGGGGAGAAGGTGAGCAGTTCTTC.

This clonotype was seen a handful of times. V and J are TRBV5-6 and TRBJ2-7; 13 bases line up with TRBD2. This CDR3 has 17 residues. V gave up 6 bases and J gave up 1 base; unmatched junction bases: 10. The germline CDR1 and CDR2 sequences are SGHDT and YYEEEE. The CDR3 DNA follows: TGTGCCAGCACCCGTGGACTAGCGGGAGCGCTGTCCTACGAGCAGTACTTC. Translated, it gives CASTRGLAGALSYEQYF.

This clonotype has only a few counts. The chain uses TRBV10-3 and TRBJ2-5, with 8 bases aligning to TRBD2. The CDR3 has 14 amino acids. Germline CDR1 reads ENHRY; CDR2 reads SYGVKD. V was pared by 8 bases and J by 1 base, with 6 bases of the junction left unmatched. CDR3 sequence (DNA): TGTGCCATCGCCGCTAGCGGGTCCCAAGAGACCCAGTACTTC. Its protein is CAIAASGSQETQYF.

This chain connects TRBV4-3 to TRBJ1-5, with 8 positions matching TRBD1. CDR3 length equals 15 residues. Germline assignment: CDR1 LGHNA and CDR2 YSLEER. The ends lost 6 bases at V and 3 bases at J; junction bases unmatched: 7. The CDR3 reads CASSWGTGDNQPQHF. CDR3 nucleotide sequence: TGCGCCAGCAGTTGGGGGACAGGCGACAATCAGCCCCAGCATTTT.

The chain employs TRBV28 and TRBJ2-1; 7 bases are shared with TRBD1. Germline CDR1 reads MDHEN; CDR2 reads SYDVKM. This CDR3 is 13 amino acids long. Germline trimming cut 6 bases from V and 4 bases from J; bases unmatched to any gene: 3. CDR3 protein: CASRGGQYNEQFF. The CDR3 DNA reads TGTGCCAGCAGAGGGGGACAGTACAATGAGCAGTTCTTC.

J is TRBJ2-5 and V is TRBV28; D is ambiguous. Looked up from germline, CDR1 is MDHEN and CDR2 is SYDVKM. The CDR3 loop spans 13 amino acids. Trimming left V 7 bases short and J 0 bases short, with 9 bases between. CDR3 sequence (DNA): TGTGCCAGCATGGCGGAATACCAAGAGACCCAGTACTTC. This translates into CASMAEYQETQYF. Full variable domain (remainder filled in from reference TRBV28 and TRBJ2-5): DVKVTQSSRYLVKRTGEKVFLECVQDMDHENMFWYRQDPGLGLRLIYFSYDVKMKEKGDIPEGYSVSREKKERFSLILESASTNQTSMYLCASMAEYQETQYFGPGTRLLVL.

The rearrangement links TRBV7-8 to TRBJ1-3, with D uncertain. Trimming pared 2 bases from V and 9 bases from J, leaving 8 bases between. This CDR3 region has 12 residues. Germline V gene data show CDR1 as SGHVS and CDR2 as FQNEAQ. The CDR3 coding sequence is TGTGCCAGCAGCTTAATAGAAGGCACCATATATTTT. It translates to CASSLIEGTIYF.

The genes are TRBV11-2 and TRBJ2-3; D gene uncertain. This CDR3 has 13 amino acids. Germline V gene data show CDR1 as SGHAT and CDR2 as FQNNGV. V was pared by 0 bases and J by 8 bases, with 9 bases between. DNA for the CDR3: TGTGCCAGCAGCTTAGAGGTGGCTGGTACGCAGTATTTT. Amino acid sequence: CASSLEVAGTQYF. Using reference TRBV11-2 and TRBJ2-3 for the parts outside the CDR3, the full variable domain is EAGVAQSPRYKIIEKRQSVAFWCNPISGHATLYWYQQILGQGPKLLIQFQNNGVVDDSQLPKDRFSAERLKGVDSTLKIQPAKLEDSAVYLCASSLEVAGTQYFGPGTRLTVL.

This chain uses TRBV14 with TRBJ2-7; 8 positions agree with TRBD1. The CDR3 length is 14 residues. J was trimmed by 5 bases and V by 0 bases; bases with no gene match: 3. CDR1 SGHDN and CDR2 FVKESK come from the germline V gene. The CDR3 DNA is TGTGCCAGCAGCCAAGATGCGACAGGGGACGAGCAGTACTTC. It encodes CASSQDATGDEQYF.

This clonotype was seen a few times. J is TRBJ1-2 and V is TRBV3-1, with D uncertain. With 1 base removed from V and 6 bases from J, the gap between germline ends came to 12 bases. CDR1 is LGHDT, CDR2 YNNKEL, per germline (reference sequence). This CDR3 is 14 amino acids long. DNA for the CDR3: TGTGCCAGCAGCCAAGGGGCCGCGTCGAATGGCTACACCTTC. Protein sequence: CASSQGAASNGYTF.

This sequence joins TRBV19 and TRBJ2-3, with D possibly called TRBD1 or TRBD2 (5 bases each). The CDR3 spans 13 residues. The ends were cut back, 7 bases at V and 8 bases at J, with 16 bases in the middle. The germline V gene encodes CDR1 LNHDA and CDR2 SQIVND (reference sequence). The CDR3 here is CASMVGPAGTQYF. The CDR3 DNA reads TGTGCCAGTATGGTGGGGCCGGCGGGTACGCAGTATTTT.

This sequence joins TRBV12-3 or TRBV12-4 and TRBJ2-2, with TRBD2 matching over 7 bases. J lost 4 bases, V lost 8 bases, and 1 base had no gene match. The CDR3 runs 12 residues. CDR3 nucleotides: TGTGCCAGCTGGGGGGGCACCGGGGAGCTGTTTTTT. Translated: CASWGGTGELFF.

The chain employs TRBV4-1 and TRBJ1-2, with a tentative D call TRBD1 (6 bases). Deletions cut 1 base from V and 4 bases from J, with 10 bases between. This CDR3 has 14 residues. Per the germline V gene, CDR1 is MGHRA and CDR2 is YSYEKL. The CDR3 here is CASSQVAGVYGYTF. The CDR3 DNA reads TGCGCCAGCAGCCAAGTGGCAGGGGTCTATGGCTACACCTTC.

Many counts were recorded for this clonotype. The genes are TRBV18 and TRBJ1-2; D gene unclear. Trimming took 3 bases from V and 8 from J, leaving 13 bases between them. Germline V gene sequence: CDR1 KGHSH, CDR2 LQKENI. The CDR3 length is 13 residues. CDR3 region: CASSPPRGGGYTF. DNA for the CDR3: TGTGCCAGCTCACCCCCCCGGGGAGGAGGCTACACCTTC.

This clonotype was found a few times. This chain uses TRBV20-1 with TRBJ2-7, with 7 bases that match TRBD2. Per germline, CDR1 DFQATT and CDR2 SNEGSKA (reference sequence). With V trimmed by 6 bases and J by 1 base, 15 bases remained unmatched. The CDR3 has 16 residues. CDR3 DNA: TGCAGTGCCCGTACGAGGGGAGGGGATAGGTCCTACGAGCAGTACTTC. It codes for CSARTRGGDRSYEQYF.

This clonotype was seen a handful of times. The V call is TRBV27, the J call TRBJ2-2, with D hard to call. Deletions cut 3 bases from V and 5 bases from J, with 7 bases between. The germline gives CDR1 MNHEY, CDR2 SMNVEV (reference sequence). This CDR3 comprises 13 residues. CDR3 DNA sequence: TGTGCCAGCAGTTTTCAGTGGACCGGGGAGCTGTTTTTT. The encoded protein is CASSFQWTGELFF.

This chain uses TRBV7-2 with TRBJ1-1, with 7 bases matching TRBD1. V shed 5 bases, J shed 1 base, and the junction held 7 bases outside the gene matches. This CDR3 is 15 amino acids long. Germline V gene data show CDR1 as SGHTA and CDR2 as FQGNSA. The CDR3 loop is CASSRRTGGNTEAFF. CDR3 DNA sequence: TGTGCCAGCAGCAGACGGACAGGTGGGAACACTGAAGCTTTCTTT.

The rearrangement uses TRBV5-1 and TRBJ1-1, with TRBD1 identical over 9 bases. This CDR3 has 18 amino acids. CDR1 is SGHRS and CDR2 is YFSETQ in the germline V gene. V was clipped by 2 bases and J by 1 base; unmatched bases: 12. The CDR3 coding sequence is TGCGCCAGCAGCTTACTCATTACCGGGACAGGGAGGAACACTGAAGCTTTCTTT. Protein sequence: CASSLLITGTGRNTEAFF.

This clonotype has a handful of counts. CDR3 loop: CASSIMGEQYF. DNA for the CDR3: TGTGCCAGCAGTATTATGGGGGAGCAGTACTTC. J is TRBJ2-7 and V is TRBV12-3 or TRBV12-4; no clear D. V lost 5 bases and J lost 7, with 9 bases in between. The CDR3 is 11 amino acids.

The gene calls are TRBV3-1 and TRBJ2-7, with unresolved D. Germline CDR1 reads LGHDT; CDR2 reads YNNKEL (reference sequence). Trimming pared 2 bases from V and 4 bases from J, leaving 6 bases between. CDR3 length equals 12 residues. In DNA, the CDR3 is TGTGCCAGCAGCCAATGGGGTTACGAGCAGTACTTC. Protein product: CASSQWGYEQYF.

This clonotype has a handful of counts. The chain couples TRBV18 to TRBJ1-1; tentative D call: TRBD1 (5 bases). The CDR3 is 17 residues long. The V end was cut by 4 bases, the J end by 0 bases, with 18 bases between. Germline values: CDR1 KGHSH, CDR2 LQKENI. The CDR3 sequence is CASSQRQGDGLNTEAFF. The CDR3 DNA reads TGTGCCAGCTCACAAAGGCAAGGGGACGGGTTGAACACTGAAGCTTTCTTT. Combining the CDR3 with reference TRBV18 and TRBJ1-1 gives the whole variable domain NAGVMQNPRHLVRRRGQEARLRCSPMKGHSHVYWYRQLPEEGLKFMVYLQKENIIDESGMPKERFSAEFPKEGPSILRIQQVVRGDSAAYFCASSQRQGDGLNTEAFFGQGTRLTVV.

This clonotype was seen more than once but under ten times. This chain uses TRBV4-3 with TRBJ1-2, with TRBD1 as a possible D gene (5 bases). Germline assignment: CDR1 LGHNA and CDR2 YSLEER. The CDR3 is 17 residues long. Trimming shortened V by 0 bases and J by 4 bases, and 18 bases separated the two germline ends. DNA of the CDR3: TGCGCCAGCAGCCAAGATGACGCTCAGGGTATGTCCTATGGCTACACCTTC. Amino acids: CASSQDDAQGMSYGYTF.

This clonotype was found a few times. This rearrangement joins TRBV7-9 to TRBJ1-1; D may be TRBD1 (5 bases). V gave up 0 bases and J gave up 1 base, with 12 bases separating them. The CDR3 runs to 16 residues. Germline V gives CDR1 SEHNR, CDR2 FQNEAQ (reference sequence). CDR3 bases: TGTGCCAGCAGCTTAGCCCAGGGACGGCGGAACACTGAAGCTTTCTTT. Translation gives CASSLAQGRRNTEAFF.

The chain carries TRBV20-1 and TRBJ2-5; no definite D call. CDR1 DFQATT and CDR2 SNEGSKA come from the germline V gene (reference sequence). The CDR3 spans 10 residues. Trimming pared 5 bases from V and 5 bases from J, leaving 6 bases between. The CDR3 coding sequence is TGCAGTGCTGAAGAGGAGACCCAGTACTTC. Amino acids: CSAEEETQYF.

This clonotype occurred a few times. The chain carries TRBV28 and TRBJ1-5, with 9 bases fitting TRBD1. Trimming at V came to 8 bases and at J to 3 bases, leaving 8 bases not matched to a gene. The CDR3 is 15 residues long. Germline V gene sequence: CDR1 MDHEN, CDR2 SYDVKM. The CDR3 DNA reads TGTGCCAGCCTTCCGGACAGGGGCTACAATCAGCCCCAGCATTTT. This encodes CASLPDRGYNQPQHF.